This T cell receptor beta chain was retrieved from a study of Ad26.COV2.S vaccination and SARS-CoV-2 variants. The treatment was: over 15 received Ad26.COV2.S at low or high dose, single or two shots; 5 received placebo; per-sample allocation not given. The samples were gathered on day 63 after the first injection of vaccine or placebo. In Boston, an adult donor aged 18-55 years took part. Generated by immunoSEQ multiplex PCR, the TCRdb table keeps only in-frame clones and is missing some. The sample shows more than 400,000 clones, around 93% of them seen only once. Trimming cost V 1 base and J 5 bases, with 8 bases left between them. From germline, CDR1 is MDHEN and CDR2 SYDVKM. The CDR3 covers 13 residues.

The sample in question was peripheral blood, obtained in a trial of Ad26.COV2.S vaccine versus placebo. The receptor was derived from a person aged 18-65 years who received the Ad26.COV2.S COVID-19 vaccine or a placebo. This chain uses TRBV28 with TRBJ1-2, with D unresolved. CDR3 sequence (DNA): TGTGCCAGCAGTTTATCAAGGACTTATGGCTACACCTTC. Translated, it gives CASSLSRTYGYTF.